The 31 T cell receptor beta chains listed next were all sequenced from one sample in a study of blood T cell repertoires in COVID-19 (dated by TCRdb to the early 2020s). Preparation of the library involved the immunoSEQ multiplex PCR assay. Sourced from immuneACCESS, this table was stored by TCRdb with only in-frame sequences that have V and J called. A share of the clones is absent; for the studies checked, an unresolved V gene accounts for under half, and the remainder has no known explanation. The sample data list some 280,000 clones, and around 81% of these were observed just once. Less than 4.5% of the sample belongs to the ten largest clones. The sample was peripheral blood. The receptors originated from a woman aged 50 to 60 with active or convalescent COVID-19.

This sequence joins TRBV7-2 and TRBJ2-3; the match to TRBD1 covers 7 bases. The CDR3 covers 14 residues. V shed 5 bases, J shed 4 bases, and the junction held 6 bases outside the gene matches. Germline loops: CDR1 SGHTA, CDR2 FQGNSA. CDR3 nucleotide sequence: TGTGCCAGCAGCCCACAAACAGGGGCAGATACGCAGTATTTT. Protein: CASSPQTGADTQYF.

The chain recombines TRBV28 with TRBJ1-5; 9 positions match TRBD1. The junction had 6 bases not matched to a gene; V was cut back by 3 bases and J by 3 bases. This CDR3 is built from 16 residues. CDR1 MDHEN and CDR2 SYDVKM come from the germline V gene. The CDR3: CASSFPDRGNNQPQHF. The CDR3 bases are TGTGCCAGCAGTTTCCCCGACAGGGGGAACAATCAGCCCCAGCATTTT. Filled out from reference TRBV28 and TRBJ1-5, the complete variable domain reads DVKVTQSSRYLVKRTGEKVFLECVQDMDHENMFWYRQDPGLGLRLIYFSYDVKMKEKGDIPEGYSVSREKKERFSLILESASTNQTSMYLCASSFPDRGNNQPQHFGDGTRLSIL.

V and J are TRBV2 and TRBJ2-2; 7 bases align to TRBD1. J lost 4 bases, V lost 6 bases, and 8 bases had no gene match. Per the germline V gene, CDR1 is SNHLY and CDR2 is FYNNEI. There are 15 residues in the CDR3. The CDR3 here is CASRLDRVPTGELFF. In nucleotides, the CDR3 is TGTGCCAGCAGACTCGACAGGGTGCCCACCGGGGAGCTGTTTTTT.

The CDR3 region is CASSPTQSSWNEQFF. The CDR3, as DNA: TGTGCCAGCAGCCCCACACAATCCTCGTGGAATGAGCAGTTCTTC. The chain carries TRBV3-1 (or the pseudogene TRBV3-2) and TRBJ2-1; D unclear. Per the germline V gene, CDR1 is LGHDT and CDR2 is YNNKEL (reference sequence). V lost 4 bases to trimming and J lost 7 bases, with 17 bases between them. This CDR3 has 15 residues.

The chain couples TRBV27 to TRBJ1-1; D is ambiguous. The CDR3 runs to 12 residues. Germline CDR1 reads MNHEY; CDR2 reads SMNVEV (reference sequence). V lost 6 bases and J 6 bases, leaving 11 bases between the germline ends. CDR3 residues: CASSGGSPEAFF. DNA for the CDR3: TGTGCCAGCAGCGGAGGATCCCCTGAAGCTTTCTTT.

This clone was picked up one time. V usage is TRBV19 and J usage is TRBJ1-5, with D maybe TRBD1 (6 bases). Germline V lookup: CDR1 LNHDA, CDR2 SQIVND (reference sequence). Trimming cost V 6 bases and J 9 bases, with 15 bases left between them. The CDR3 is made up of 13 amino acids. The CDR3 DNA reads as TGTGCCAGTAGGGACAGAACGCTAAGGCCCCAGCATTTT. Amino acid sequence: CASRDRTLRPQHF.

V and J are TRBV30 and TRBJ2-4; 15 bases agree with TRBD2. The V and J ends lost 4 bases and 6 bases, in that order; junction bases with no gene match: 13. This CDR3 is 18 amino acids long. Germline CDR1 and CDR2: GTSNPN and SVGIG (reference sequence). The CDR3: CAWISRTSGREGGNIQYF. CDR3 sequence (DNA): TGTGCCTGGATCTCAAGGACTAGCGGGAGGGAGGGAGGAAACATTCAGTACTTC.

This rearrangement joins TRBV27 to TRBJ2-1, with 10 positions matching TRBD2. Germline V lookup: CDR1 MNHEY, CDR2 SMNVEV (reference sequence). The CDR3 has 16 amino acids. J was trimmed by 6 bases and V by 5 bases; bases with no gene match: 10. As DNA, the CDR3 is TGTGCCAGCAGTCCTAGGCGGACTAGCGGTGTCAATGAGCAGTTCTTC. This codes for CASSPRRTSGVNEQFF.

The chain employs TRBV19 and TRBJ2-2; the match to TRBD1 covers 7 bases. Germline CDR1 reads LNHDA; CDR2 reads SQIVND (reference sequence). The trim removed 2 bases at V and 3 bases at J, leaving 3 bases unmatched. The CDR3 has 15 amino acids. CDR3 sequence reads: CASSITGTDTGELFF. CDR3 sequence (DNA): TGTGCCAGTAGTATAACGGGGACAGACACCGGGGAGCTGTTTTTT. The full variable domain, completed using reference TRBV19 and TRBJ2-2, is DGGITQSPKYLFRKEGQNVTLSCEQNLNHDAMYWYRQDPGQGLRLIYYSQIVNDFQKGDIAEGYSVSREKKESFPLTVTSAQKNPTAFYLCASSITGTDTGELFFGEGSRLTVL.

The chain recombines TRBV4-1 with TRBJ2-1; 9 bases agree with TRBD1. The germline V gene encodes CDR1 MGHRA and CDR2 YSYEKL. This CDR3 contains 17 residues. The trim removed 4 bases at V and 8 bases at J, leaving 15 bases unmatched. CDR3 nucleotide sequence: TGCGCCAGCAGCCCCCACAGCTCGGGACAGGGTTCATATGAGCAGTTCTTC. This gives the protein CASSPHSSGQGSYEQFF.

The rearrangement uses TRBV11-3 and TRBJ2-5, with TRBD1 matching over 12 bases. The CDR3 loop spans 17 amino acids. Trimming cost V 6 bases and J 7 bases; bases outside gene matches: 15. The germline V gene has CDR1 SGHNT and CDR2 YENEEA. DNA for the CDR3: TGTGCCAGCAGTTATGGTGTCCCGGGACAGGGGGCTGGGACCCAGTACTTC. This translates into CASSYGVPGQGAGTQYF.

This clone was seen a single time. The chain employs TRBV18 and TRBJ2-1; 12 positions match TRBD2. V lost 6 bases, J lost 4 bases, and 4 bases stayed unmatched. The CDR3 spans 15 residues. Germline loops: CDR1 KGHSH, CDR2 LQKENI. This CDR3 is CASSGTSGRYNEQFF. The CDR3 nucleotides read TGTGCCAGCTCCGGAACTAGCGGGAGGTACAATGAGCAGTTCTTC.

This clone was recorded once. In DNA form, the CDR3 reads TGTGCCAGCAGCTTAGAGGCGGCCGGGGCGGGGGATTCACCCCTCCACTTT. This encodes CASSLEAAGAGDSPLHF. This chain links TRBV11-2 with TRBJ1-6; possible D gene TRBD1, 5 bases. Trimming took off 0 bases at V and 8 bases at J, with 17 bases between the two ends. This CDR3 contains 17 residues. Germline assignment: CDR1 SGHAT and CDR2 FQNNGV.

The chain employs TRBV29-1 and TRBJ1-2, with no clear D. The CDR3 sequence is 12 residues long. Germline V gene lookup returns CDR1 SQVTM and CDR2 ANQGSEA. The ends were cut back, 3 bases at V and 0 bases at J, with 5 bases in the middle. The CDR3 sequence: CSVEGPNYGYTF. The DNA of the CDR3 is TGCAGCGTTGAGGGCCCTAACTATGGCTACACCTTC.

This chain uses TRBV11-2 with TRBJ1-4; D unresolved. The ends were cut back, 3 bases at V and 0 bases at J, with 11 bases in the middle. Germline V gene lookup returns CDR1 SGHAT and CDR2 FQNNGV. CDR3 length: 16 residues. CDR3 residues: CASSFTQDSTNEKLFF. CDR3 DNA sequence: TGTGCCAGCAGCTTCACCCAGGATTCAACTAATGAAAAACTGTTTTTT.

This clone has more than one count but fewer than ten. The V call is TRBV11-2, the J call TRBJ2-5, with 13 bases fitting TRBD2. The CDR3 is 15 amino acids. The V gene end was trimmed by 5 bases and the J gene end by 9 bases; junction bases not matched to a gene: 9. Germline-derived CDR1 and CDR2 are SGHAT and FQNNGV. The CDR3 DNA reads TGTGCCAGCAGCCATGGGACTAGCGGGGTAGTTTCCCAGTACTTC. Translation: CASSHGTSGVVSQYF.

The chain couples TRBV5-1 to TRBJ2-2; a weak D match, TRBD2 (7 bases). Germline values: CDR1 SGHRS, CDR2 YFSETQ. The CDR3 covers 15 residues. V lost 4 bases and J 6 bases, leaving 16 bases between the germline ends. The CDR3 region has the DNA TGCGCCAGCAGCCCCGGACTAGAGGGGGCCGGGGAGCTGTTTTTT. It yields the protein CASSPGLEGAGELFF.

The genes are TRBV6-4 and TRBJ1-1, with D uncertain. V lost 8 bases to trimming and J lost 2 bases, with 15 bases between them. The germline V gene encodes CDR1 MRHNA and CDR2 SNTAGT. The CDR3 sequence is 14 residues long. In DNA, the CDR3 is TGTGCCAGCGTCCGGGAGGCCGATAACACTGAAGCTTTCTTT. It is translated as CASVREADNTEAFF.

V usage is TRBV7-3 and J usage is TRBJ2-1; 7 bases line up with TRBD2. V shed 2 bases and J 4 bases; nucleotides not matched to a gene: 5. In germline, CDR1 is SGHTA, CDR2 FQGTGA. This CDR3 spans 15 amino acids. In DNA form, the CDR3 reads TGTGCCAGCAGCTTACGCCCTAGCGGATACAATGAGCAGTTCTTC. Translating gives CASSLRPSGYNEQFF.

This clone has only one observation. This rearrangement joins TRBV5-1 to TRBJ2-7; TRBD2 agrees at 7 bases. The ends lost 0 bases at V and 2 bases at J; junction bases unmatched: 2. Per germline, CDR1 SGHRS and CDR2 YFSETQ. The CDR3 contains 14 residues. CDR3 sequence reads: CASSLVSGTYEQYF. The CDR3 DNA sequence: TGCGCCAGCAGCTTGGTAAGCGGGACCTACGAGCAGTACTTC.

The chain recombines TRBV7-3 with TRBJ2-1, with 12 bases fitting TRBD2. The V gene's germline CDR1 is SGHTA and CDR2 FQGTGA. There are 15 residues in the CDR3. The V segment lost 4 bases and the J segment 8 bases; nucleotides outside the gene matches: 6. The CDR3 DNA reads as TGTGCCAGCAGCTCGACTAGCGGGAGTGTCGATGAGCAGTTCTTC. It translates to CASSSTSGSVDEQFF.

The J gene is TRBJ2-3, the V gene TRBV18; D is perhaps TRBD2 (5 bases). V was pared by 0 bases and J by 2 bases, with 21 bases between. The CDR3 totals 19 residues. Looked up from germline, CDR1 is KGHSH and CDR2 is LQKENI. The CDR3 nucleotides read TGTGCCAGCTCACCACCGGAGTTGCAGCGAGCGGCCCCCACAGATACGCAGTATTTT. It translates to CASSPPELQRAAPTDTQYF.

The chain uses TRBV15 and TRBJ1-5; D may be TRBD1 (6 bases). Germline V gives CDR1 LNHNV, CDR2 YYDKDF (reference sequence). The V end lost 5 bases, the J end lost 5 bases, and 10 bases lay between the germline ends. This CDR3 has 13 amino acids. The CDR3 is CATSATGYQPQHF. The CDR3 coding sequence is TGTGCCACCAGCGCCACAGGGTATCAGCCCCAGCATTTT.

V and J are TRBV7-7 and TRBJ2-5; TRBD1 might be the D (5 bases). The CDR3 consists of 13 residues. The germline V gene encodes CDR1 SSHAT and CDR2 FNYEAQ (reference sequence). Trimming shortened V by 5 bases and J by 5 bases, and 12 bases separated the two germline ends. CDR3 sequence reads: CASSLRVGETQYF. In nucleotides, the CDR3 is TGTGCCAGCAGCCTCAGGGTTGGGGAGACCCAGTACTTC.

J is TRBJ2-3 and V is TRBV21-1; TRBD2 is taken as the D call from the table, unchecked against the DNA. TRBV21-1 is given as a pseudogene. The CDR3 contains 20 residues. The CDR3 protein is CAGKRMAETSQQGRTDTQYF. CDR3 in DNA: TGTGCCGGCAAAAGGATGGCCGAGACTAGCCAACAAGGTCGCACAGATACGCAGTATTTT.

CDR3: CASSPYGRRRYYNEQFF. The CDR3 nucleotides read TGTGCCAGCTCACCCTACGGGAGGCGGAGATATTACAATGAGCAGTTCTTC. V is TRBV18 and J is TRBJ2-1, with 7 nucleotides matching TRBD2. Germline V gives CDR1 KGHSH, CDR2 LQKENI. The J segment lost 4 bases and the V segment lost 3 bases, leaving 12 bases of the junction unmatched. The CDR3 is made up of 17 amino acids.

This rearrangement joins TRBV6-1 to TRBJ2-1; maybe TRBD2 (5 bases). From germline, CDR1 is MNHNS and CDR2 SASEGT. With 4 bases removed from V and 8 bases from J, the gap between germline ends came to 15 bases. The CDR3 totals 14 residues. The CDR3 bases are TGTGCCAGCAGTGTAGCCCCCGGGGTCTATGAGCAGTTCTTC. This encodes CASSVAPGVYEQFF.

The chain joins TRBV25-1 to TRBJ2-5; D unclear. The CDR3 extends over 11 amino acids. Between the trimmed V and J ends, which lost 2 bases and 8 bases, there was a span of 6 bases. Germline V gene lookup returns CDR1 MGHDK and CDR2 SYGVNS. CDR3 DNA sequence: TGTGCCAGCAGTGAAGGCCCTACCCAGTACTTC. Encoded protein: CASSEGPTQYF.

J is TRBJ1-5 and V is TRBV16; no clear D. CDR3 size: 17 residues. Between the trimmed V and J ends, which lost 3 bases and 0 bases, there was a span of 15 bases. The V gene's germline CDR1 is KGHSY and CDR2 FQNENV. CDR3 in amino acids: CASSHVGYGDSNQPQHF. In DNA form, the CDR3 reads TGTGCCAGCAGCCACGTTGGATACGGGGATAGCAATCAGCCCCAGCATTTT.

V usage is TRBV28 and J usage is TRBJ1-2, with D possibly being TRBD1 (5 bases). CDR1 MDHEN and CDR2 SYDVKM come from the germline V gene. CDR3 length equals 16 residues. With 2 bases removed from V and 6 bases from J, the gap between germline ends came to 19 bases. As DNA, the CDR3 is TGTGCCAGCAGTTTACGACCCGGGACTGGGGTCCATGGCTACACCTTC. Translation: CASSLRPGTGVHGYTF.

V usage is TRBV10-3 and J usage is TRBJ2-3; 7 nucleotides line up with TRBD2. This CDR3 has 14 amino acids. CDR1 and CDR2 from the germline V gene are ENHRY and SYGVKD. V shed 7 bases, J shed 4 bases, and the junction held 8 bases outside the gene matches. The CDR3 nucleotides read TGTGCCATCACTGCTACTAGCGTTGCAGATACGCAGTATTTT. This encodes CAITATSVADTQYF.